The 29 T cell receptor beta chains below all came from one sample that was sequenced in a study of T cell responses to AZD1222 COVID-19 vaccine. Using immunoSEQ multiplex PCR, the repertoire was profiled, and TCRdb retains in-frame clones only, with some absent. The sample contains over 100,000 clones, over 80% of which appear only once. Source: peripheral blood, taken on day 0 of AZD1222 vaccination. All receptors come from an adult in good health.

The rearrangement uses TRBV5-1 and TRBJ1-2; D is ambiguous. CDR3 length: 16 residues. V was cut by 0 bases and J by 2 bases, with 14 bases left in between. Germline V gene data show CDR1 as SGHRS and CDR2 as YFSETQ. The CDR3 region has the DNA TGCGCCAGCAGCTTGGAGGTGAGACGTGGGAACTATGGCTACACCTTC. Its translation: CASSLEVRRGNYGYTF.

DNA of the CDR3: TGTGCCAGCAGTCCGGGACAGGCCCTCGAGCAGTACTTC. Protein sequence: CASSPGQALEQYF. The rearrangement joins TRBV6-6 to TRBJ2-7; 8 nucleotides align to TRBD1. This CDR3 has 13 amino acids. Germline lookup yields CDR1 MNHNY and CDR2 SVGAGI (reference sequence). Unmatched junction bases numbered 6, after V lost 5 bases and J lost 6 bases.

The J gene is TRBJ1-3, the V gene TRBV30; a possible D gene is TRBD1 (5 bases). Trimming took off 4 bases at V and 10 bases at J, with 11 bases between the two ends. Germline V lookup: CDR1 GTSNPN, CDR2 SVGIG (reference sequence). The CDR3 consists of 11 residues. Here the CDR3 reads CAWTGGPTIYF. The CDR3 bases are TGTGCCTGGACGGGGGGACCAACCATATATTTT. Using reference TRBV30 and TRBJ1-3 for the parts outside the CDR3, the full variable domain is SQTIHQWPATLVQPVGSPLSLECTVEGTSNPNLYWYRQAAGRGLQLLFYSVGIGQISSEVPQNLSASRPQDRQFILSSKKLLLSDSGFYLCAWTGGPTIYFGEGSWLTVV.

The genes are TRBV27 and TRBJ2-1, with D uncertain. CDR1 is MNHEY and CDR2 is SMNVEV in the germline V gene (reference sequence). The CDR3 covers 17 residues. The V and J ends lost 7 bases and 1 base respectively, with 20 bases between them. The CDR3 DNA reads TGTGCCAGCAAGCCCCTCAGTCGGGCTCCTTCCTACAATGAGCAGTTCTTC. It is translated as CASKPLSRAPSYNEQFF.

The CDR3 DNA reads as TGTGCCAGCAGTTTAACAGGGGCCCTCGGGGAGCAGTACTTC. Translation gives CASSLTGALGEQYF. The gene calls are TRBV27 and TRBJ2-7; 7 bases map to TRBD1. Germline V gene lookup returns CDR1 MNHEY and CDR2 SMNVEV (reference sequence). This CDR3 is 14 amino acids long. The ends lost 2 bases at V and 7 bases at J; junction bases unmatched: 8.

The V gene is TRBV6-2 or TRBV6-3, the J gene TRBJ2-7, with D hard to call. Germline V gene data show CDR1 as MNHEY and CDR2 as SVGEGT. The CDR3 sequence is 11 residues long. Trimming removed 5 bases at V and 2 bases at J, with 4 bases between. The CDR3 bases are TGTGCCAGCAGTGTTACCTACGAGCAGTACTTC. Its protein product is CASSVTYEQYF.

This chain links TRBV11-2 with TRBJ2-7, with TRBD2 matching 10 bases. J gave up 4 bases and V 1 base, and 7 bases lay outside the gene matches. The CDR3 sequence is 16 residues long. Germline CDR1 is SGHAT and CDR2 is FQNNGV. The CDR3 spells CASSLVGASGSYEQYF. CDR3 DNA: TGTGCCAGCAGCTTAGTTGGGGCTAGCGGGAGTTACGAGCAGTACTTC.

J is TRBJ2-7 and V is TRBV18; 14 positions match TRBD2. Germline V lookup: CDR1 KGHSH, CDR2 LQKENI. This CDR3 contains 16 residues. J gave up 2 bases and V 4 bases, and 4 bases lay outside the gene matches. CDR3 sequence (DNA): TGTGCCAGCTCACTGACTAGCGGGAGGGGGACCTACGAGCAGTACTTC. It is translated as CASSLTSGRGTYEQYF.

The CDR3 sequence: CASSPEAGWGTYEQYF. CDR3 DNA sequence: TGTGCCAGCAGCCCCGAGGCGGGGTGGGGCACCTACGAGCAGTACTTC. The chain joins TRBV7-8 to TRBJ2-7, with D possibly being TRBD2 (6 bases). V shed 5 bases and J shed 2 bases, with 19 bases lying between them. The CDR3 covers 16 residues. Germline V gene data show CDR1 as SGHVS and CDR2 as FQNEAQ.

DNA for the CDR3: TGTGCCAGCAGCTTAGCGCGGCCGAACTATGGCTACACCTTC. It encodes CASSLARPNYGYTF. The chain employs TRBV7-8 and TRBJ1-2, with D hard to call. Germline CDR1 SGHVS, CDR2 FQNEAQ. The CDR3 runs to 14 residues. Trimming shortened V by 0 bases and J by 2 bases, and 7 bases separated the two germline ends.

This clone occurred once. The rearrangement joins TRBV12-3 or TRBV12-4 to TRBJ1-6; D is perhaps TRBD1 (5 bases). V was shortened by 6 bases and J by 8 bases, with 11 bases between the two germline ends. This CDR3 is 13 amino acids long. CDR3 in amino acids: CASRIQGDSPLHF. The CDR3 DNA reads TGTGCCAGCAGAATTCAGGGTGATTCACCCCTCCACTTT.

This sequence joins TRBV10-3 and TRBJ1-4; D call uncertain. The CDR3 covers 14 residues. CDR1 ENHRY and CDR2 SYGVKD come from the germline V gene. The V end lost 4 bases, the J end lost 4 bases, and 10 bases lay between the germline ends. The CDR3 loop is CAISGSDFNEKLFF. Written as DNA, the CDR3 is TGTGCCATCAGTGGGAGTGACTTTAATGAAAAACTGTTTTTT.

V gene TRBV27 combines with J gene TRBJ1-2; D gene uncertain. Trimming took 1 base from V and 4 from J, leaving 10 bases between them. The CDR3 has 14 amino acids. Germline CDR1 reads MNHEY; CDR2 reads SMNVEV (reference sequence). CDR3 residues: CASSLFGGSYGYTF. CDR3 nucleotide sequence: TGTGCCAGCAGTTTATTCGGCGGATCCTATGGCTACACCTTC.

A few counts support this clone. This chain links TRBV18 with TRBJ2-1; 10 bases are shared with TRBD2. The length of the CDR3 is 14 residues. V was pared by 3 bases and J by 8 bases, with 4 bases of the junction left unmatched. The germline CDR1 and CDR2 sequences are KGHSH and LQKENI. The CDR3 spells CASSPSGGVDEQFF. The CDR3 DNA reads as TGTGCCAGCTCACCCAGCGGGGGGGTTGATGAGCAGTTCTTC.

The gene calls are TRBV27 and TRBJ2-5; D ambiguous. CDR1 MNHEY and CDR2 SMNVEV come from the germline V gene (reference sequence). There are 15 residues in the CDR3. V was pared by 5 bases and J by 4 bases, with 17 bases between. The CDR3 protein is CASSPYQAVGETQYF. In DNA form, the CDR3 reads TGTGCCAGCAGTCCATACCAGGCGGTCGGAGAGACCCAGTACTTC.

V is TRBV6-6 and J is TRBJ1-1; no clear D. The CDR3 length is 13 residues. From germline, CDR1 is MNHNY and CDR2 SVGAGI (reference sequence). V was cut by 2 bases and J by 3 bases, with 7 bases left in between. CDR3 amino acids: CASSYRTDTEAFF. The CDR3 coding sequence is TGTGCCAGCAGTTACCGGACGGACACTGAAGCTTTCTTT.

The rearrangement joins TRBV7-9 to TRBJ1-6, with 7 bases matching TRBD1. CDR1 and CDR2 (germline): SEHNR, FQNEAQ (reference sequence). There are 15 residues in the CDR3. Trimming cost V 4 bases and J 3 bases; bases outside gene matches: 3. CDR3 protein: CASSSRQGYNSPLHF. As DNA, the CDR3 is TGTGCCAGCAGCTCCCGACAGGGCTATAATTCACCCCTCCACTTT.

The V gene is TRBV2, the J gene TRBJ2-1; no reliable D call. This CDR3 is 15 amino acids long. The germline gives CDR1 SNHLY, CDR2 FYNNEI. The V and J ends lost 6 bases and 3 bases respectively, with 15 bases between them. The CDR3 nucleotides read TGTGCCAGCAGCCAAGGAATAGCCCGCTACAATGAGCAGTTCTTC. Translated: CASSQGIARYNEQFF.

This sequence joins TRBV6-5 and TRBJ2-7; possibly TRBD2 for D (5 bases). CDR3 length: 13 residues. The V end was cut by 11 bases, the J end by 1 base, with 15 bases between. Germline V lookup: CDR1 MNHEY, CDR2 SVGAGI. The CDR3 DNA is TGTGCCGGACTTAGCGAAGGTTCCTACGAGCAGTACTTC. Its translation is CAGLSEGSYEQYF.

The V gene is TRBV4-2, the J gene TRBJ2-1; D is unresolved. Trimming cost V 1 base and J 1 base, with 8 bases left between them. CDR3 length: 15 amino acids. Germline lookup yields CDR1 LGHNA and CDR2 YNFKEQ. This CDR3 is CASSQGSESYNEQFF. Here the CDR3 DNA reads TGTGCCAGCAGCCAAGGGAGCGAATCCTACAATGAGCAGTTCTTC.

The chain couples TRBV10-3 to TRBJ1-3, with TRBD1 as a possible D gene (6 bases). The germline CDR1 and CDR2 sequences are ENHRY and SYGVKD. Trimming pared 6 bases from V and 4 bases from J, leaving 10 bases between. The CDR3 has 13 amino acids. The CDR3 reads CAIRGQAGNTIYF. DNA for the CDR3: TGTGCCATCAGGGGACAAGCCGGAAACACCATATATTTT.

This chain links TRBV19 with TRBJ2-7; possibly TRBD1 for D (6 bases). Looked up from germline, CDR1 is LNHDA and CDR2 is SQIVND (reference sequence). The CDR3 length is 13 residues. Trimming removed 6 bases at V and 0 bases at J, with 9 bases between. The CDR3 bases are TGTGCCAGTAGAAGGACAGACTCCTACGAGCAGTACTTC. Translation: CASRRTDSYEQYF.

The rearrangement links TRBV3-1 (or the pseudogene TRBV3-2) to TRBJ2-3; 11 positions match TRBD2. Germline CDR1 and CDR2: LGHDT and YNNKEL (reference sequence). J lost 3 bases, V lost 4 bases, and 9 bases had no gene match. CDR3 length equals 17 residues. CDR3 DNA sequence: TGTGCCAGCAGCCTGGATAGCGGGAGGGCCTGGACAGATACGCAGTATTTT. Its protein product is CASSLDSGRAWTDTQYF.

This rearrangement joins TRBV7-9 to TRBJ1-1; the D is unclear. V gave up 5 bases and J gave up 5 bases, with 12 bases separating them. Germline V gene data show CDR1 as SEHNR and CDR2 as FQNEAQ (reference sequence). This CDR3 spans 13 amino acids. CDR3 bases: TGTGCCAGCAGCCTTCAAAGCAGAACTGAAGCTTTCTTT. Its translation: CASSLQSRTEAFF.

This clone was observed a single time. The chain employs TRBV4-3 and TRBJ1-2; a possible D gene is TRBD1 (5 bases). CDR1 is LGHNA and CDR2 is YSLEER in the germline V gene. Trimming left V 5 bases short and J 4 bases short, with 17 bases between. The CDR3 contains 15 residues. Here the CDR3 reads CASSYTPGAFYGYTF. The CDR3 DNA is TGCGCCAGCAGCTACACTCCCGGGGCCTTCTATGGCTACACCTTC.

The rearrangement uses TRBV7-3 and TRBJ1-1; tentatively, D is TRBD1 (6 bases). V was cut by 5 bases and J by 4 bases, with 20 bases left in between. CDR3 size: 16 residues. The V gene's germline CDR1 is SGHTA and CDR2 FQGTGA. The CDR3 DNA follows: TGTGCCAGCAGCGCCCGGGACATCGAAGGAGGCACTGAAGCTTTCTTT. It translates to CASSARDIEGGTEAFF.

Here the CDR3 reads CARIDSTEAFF. In DNA, the CDR3 is TGTGCCAGAATCGACAGCACTGAAGCTTTCTTT. The chain combines TRBV5-3 with TRBJ1-1, with D perhaps TRBD1 (5 bases). TRBV5-3 is classed as an ORF, of uncertain function. Trimming took 6 bases from V and 4 from J, leaving 7 bases between them. The length of the CDR3 is 11 residues.

The rearrangement links TRBV4-1 to TRBJ2-6, with D perhaps matching TRBD1 (6 bases). V was shortened by 1 base and J by 4 bases, with 11 bases between the two germline ends. Germline loops: CDR1 MGHRA, CDR2 YSYEKL. The CDR3 runs to 16 residues. The CDR3 region is CASSQAGAQGANVLTF. The CDR3 DNA reads TGCGCCAGCAGCCAAGCAGGGGCGCAGGGGGCCAACGTCCTGACTTTC.

This chain uses TRBV6-4 with TRBJ2-5; unclear D gene. Trimming shortened V by 2 bases and J by 1 base, and 11 bases separated the two germline ends. This CDR3 region has 15 residues. Germline CDR1 MRHNA, CDR2 SNTAGT. In nucleotides, the CDR3 is TGTGCCAGCAGTGACCAGCCCGGCAGCCAAGAGACCCAGTACTTC. It yields the protein CASSDQPGSQETQYF.